Sequencing of this T cell receptor beta chain was carried out in a study of blood T cell repertoires in COVID-19. At the level of the study: Acute-phase and convalescent COVID-19 samples originated in the United States, Italy and Spain. Sample material is recorded as cDNA or gDNA derived from T cells, B-cell-depleted T cells, or PBMCs.

In the original workflow: Reference gene primer amplification yielded estimated nucleated cell counts. Method: immunoSEQ multiplex PCR; TCRdb's copy keeps in-frame clones and lacks some. The D gene and trimming were derived from the DNA, and the V and J assignments and clone size from that table. The profile shows about 240,000 clones, 88% of them singletons. CDR3 length equals 14 residues. V was cut by 6 bases and J by 9 bases, with 17 bases left in between. In germline, CDR1 is MNHEY, CDR2 SVGEGT. The receptor was isolated from a woman under 40 with acute or convalescent COVID-19. Sequencing was performed on peripheral blood. V usage is TRBV6-2 or TRBV6-3 and J usage is TRBJ2-2; D is possibly TRBD1 (5 bases). The CDR3 protein is CASSPTGTGRELFF. CDR3 in DNA: TGTGCCAGCAGCCCCACAGGAACCGGTCGGGAGCTGTTTTTT.